The entry below describes one T cell receptor beta chain. The antigen remains unidentified. Primers: 60 Vbeta forward and 13 Jbeta reverse. Here immunoSEQ multiplex PCR was the method, and the copy in TCRdb shows in-frame clones only, minus some. The sample holds some 200,000 clones; around four fifths are singletons and the top ten take approximately 2.9%. CDR1 LGHNA and CDR2 YSLEER come from the germline V gene. CDR3 length: 16 amino acids. V shed 0 bases and J shed 2 bases, with 13 bases lying between them. The entry originates in a study of cytomegalovirus exposure and HLA in healthy donors. The overall study: Around 85 million unique TCR sequences came from HLA-typed donors in an early release. Out of several hundred genotyped donors, about 81% belonged to the Caucasian-associated ancestry cluster. Study results and limitations: In terms of immune exposure information, only CMV serostatus was available.

Sequenced: PBMCs. This receptor was taken from a woman between 45 and 65 years old in good health and CMV-seropositive. The chain employs TRBV4-3 and TRBJ1-2; D is possibly TRBD1 (5 bases). CDR3 loop: CASSQDFDRTNYGYTF. The CDR3 DNA sequence: TGCGCCAGCAGCCAAGACTTCGACAGAACGAACTATGGCTACACCTTC.